This passage covers 16 T cell receptor beta chains from one sample sequenced in a study of T cell responses to AZD1222 COVID-19 vaccine. Data came from immunoSEQ multiplex PCR; TCRdb stores just in-frame clones and leaves some out. Counted here are approximately 170,000 clones, approximately 90% occurring once; the ten biggest clones make up approximately 4%. The source was peripheral blood, collected on day 0 of AZD1222 vaccination. These receptors were collected from an adult in good health.

This rearrangement joins TRBV4-1 to TRBJ2-4; D is undetermined. V dropped 0 bases and J dropped 7 bases, with 13 bases sitting between them. Per germline, CDR1 MGHRA and CDR2 YSYEKL. The CDR3 sequence is 15 residues long. CDR3 in DNA: TGCGCCAGCAGCCAAGAACCTTCCCCCGGGAACATTCAGTACTTC. Amino acid sequence: CASSQEPSPGNIQYF.

The chain has TRBV19 and TRBJ1-1, with a possible D match to TRBD1 (5 bases). The CDR3 consists of 12 residues. The V gene's germline CDR1 is LNHDA and CDR2 SQIVND (reference sequence). V lost 7 bases, J lost 9 bases, and 15 bases lay in between. The CDR3 sequence: CASTQGTGKAFF. The DNA for the CDR3 is TGTGCCAGTACCCAGGGAACGGGGAAAGCTTTCTTT.

The V call is TRBV5-1, the J call TRBJ2-5, with 10 bases matching TRBD1. The CDR3 has 16 residues. V shed 4 bases, J shed 5 bases, and the junction held 11 bases outside the gene matches. Germline V lookup: CDR1 SGHRS, CDR2 YFSETQ. Here the CDR3 reads CASSPPGQGPGETQYF. CDR3 DNA sequence: TGCGCCAGCAGCCCCCCGGGACAGGGGCCGGGGGAGACCCAGTACTTC.

V gene TRBV30 combines with J gene TRBJ1-6; D gene unclear. Germline lookup yields CDR1 GTSNPN and CDR2 SVGIG (reference sequence). The V end lost 0 bases, the J end lost 9 bases, and 9 bases lay between the germline ends. This CDR3 spans 13 amino acids. This CDR3 reads CAWSVGPGSPLHF. For the CDR3, the DNA is TGTGCCTGGAGTGTTGGTCCGGGTTCACCCCTCCACTTT. Full variable domain (missing parts from reference TRBV30 and TRBJ1-6): SQTIHQWPATLVQPVGSPLSLECTVEGTSNPNLYWYRQAAGRGLQLLFYSVGIGQISSEVPQNLSASRPQDRQFILSSKKLLLSDSGFYLCAWSVGPGSPLHFGNGTRLTVT.

This chain links TRBV7-4 with TRBJ2-1; TRBD1 agrees at 7 bases. Per germline, CDR1 SGHVT and CDR2 SQSDAQ. The CDR3 totals 17 residues. V lost 3 bases to trimming and J lost 7 bases; unmatched junction nucleotides: 15. The CDR3 DNA sequence: TGTGCCAGCAGCTTGTTTAAGTGGGACAGATGGTTAAATGAGCAGTTCTTC. This translates into CASSLFKWDRWLNEQFF.

A word on this clone: This same CDR3 is encoded by further DNA sequences in the sample. This chain connects TRBV6-5 to TRBJ2-5; 9 positions agree with TRBD1. This CDR3 spans 14 amino acids. CDR1 and CDR2 (germline): MNHEY, SVGAGI. Trimming at V came to 6 bases and at J to 5 bases, leaving 7 bases not matched to a gene. In nucleotides, the CDR3 is TGTGCCAGCAGGCCGGACAGGGGCAGGGAGACCCAGTACTTC. Protein sequence: CASRPDRGRETQYF.

The chain carries TRBV12-3 or TRBV12-4 and TRBJ1-6; 7 positions match TRBD1. J was trimmed by 10 bases and V by 6 bases; bases with no gene match: 6. The CDR3 has 13 residues. CDR3 sequence reads: CASRSGGESPLHF. For the CDR3, the DNA is TGTGCCAGCAGGTCAGGGGGTGAGTCACCCCTCCACTTT.

The V gene is TRBV3-1 (or the pseudogene TRBV3-2), the J gene TRBJ1-4, with D possibly being TRBD1 (6 bases). The V gene lost 0 bases and the J gene lost 6 bases, with 14 bases spanning the gap. The CDR3 runs 16 residues. CDR1 is LGHDT and CDR2 is YNNKEL in the germline V gene (reference sequence). The CDR3 is CASSQDYGGADEKLFF. The CDR3 nucleotides are TGTGCCAGCAGCCAAGATTACGGGGGGGCGGATGAAAAACTGTTTTTT.

The chain has TRBV4-2 and TRBJ2-7, with D possibly TRBD2 on 5 matching bases. CDR1 is LGHNA, CDR2 YNFKEQ, per germline. Trimming cost V 1 base and J 2 bases, with 12 bases left between them. The CDR3 totals 15 residues. CDR3 DNA sequence: TGTGCCAGCAGCCAAGCGGTTGGGAGCACCTACGAGCAGTACTTC. The encoded protein is CASSQAVGSTYEQYF.

This chain uses TRBV5-5 with TRBJ1-2; D may be TRBD1 (5 bases). The V end was cut by 4 bases, the J end by 8 bases, with 15 bases between. The CDR3 loop spans 13 amino acids. CDR1 and CDR2 from the germline V gene are SGHKS and YYEKEE (reference sequence). CDR3 nucleotides: TGTGCCAGCAGCCTTGCAGCAGGGACGGGCTACACCTTC. Residues: CASSLAAGTGYTF.

J is TRBJ1-2 and V is TRBV29-1; 7 nucleotides line up with TRBD1. The CDR3 length is 13 residues. J gave up 0 bases and V 6 bases, and 4 bases lay outside the gene matches. The V gene's germline CDR1 is SQVTM and CDR2 ANQGSEA. The DNA of the CDR3 is TGCAGCGTGCAAGGGACAGCTAACTATGGCTACACCTTC. The encoded protein is CSVQGTANYGYTF.

V usage is TRBV4-1 and J usage is TRBJ1-4; D possibly corresponds to TRBD1 (5 bases). This CDR3 is 16 amino acids long. Germline CDR1 reads MGHRA; CDR2 reads YSYEKL. Trimming stripped 0 bases from V and 0 bases from J, with 8 bases between. CDR3 nucleotides: TGCGCCAGCAGCCAAGAAGGGGCCCCAACTAATGAAAAACTGTTTTTT. Protein product: CASSQEGAPTNEKLFF.

The gene calls are TRBV6-5 and TRBJ1-5, with D maybe TRBD1 (5 bases). Germline CDR1 MNHEY, CDR2 SVGAGI. Trimming removed 5 bases from V and 9 bases from J, with 11 bases in between. This CDR3 region has 12 residues. The CDR3 nucleotides read TGTGCCAGCAGTAGTGGGGCAGCGCCCCAGCATTTT. Translated: CASSSGAAPQHF.

The DNA of the CDR3 is TGTGCCAGCAGTTCCTCCTTCTCAACTAATGAAAAACTGTTTTTT. This gives the protein CASSSSFSTNEKLFF. The chain combines TRBV28 with TRBJ1-4; D not certain. CDR1 is MDHEN, CDR2 SYDVKM, per germline. Trimming shortened V by 4 bases and J by 0 bases, and 9 bases separated the two germline ends. The CDR3 runs to 15 residues.

This chain uses TRBV13 with TRBJ1-6, with D possibly TRBD1 on 5 matching bases. The CDR3 runs to 14 residues. Germline values: CDR1 PRHDT, CDR2 FYEKMQ (reference sequence). Between the trimmed V and J ends, which lost 5 bases and 9 bases, there was a span of 14 bases. For the CDR3, the DNA is TGTGCCAGCAGCAGGGACTCCTTGGGTTCACCCCTCCACTTT. It specifies CASSRDSLGSPLHF.

This clone occurred once. V is TRBV19 and J is TRBJ1-6; D perhaps matches TRBD1 (5 bases). This CDR3 comprises 14 residues. V lost 4 bases, J lost 13 bases, and 17 bases lay in between. The germline gives CDR1 LNHDA, CDR2 SQIVND (reference sequence). The CDR3 DNA sequence: TGTGCCAGTAGTACCTATGGGGGGGGATGGCCCCTCCACTTT. This encodes CASSTYGGGWPLHF.